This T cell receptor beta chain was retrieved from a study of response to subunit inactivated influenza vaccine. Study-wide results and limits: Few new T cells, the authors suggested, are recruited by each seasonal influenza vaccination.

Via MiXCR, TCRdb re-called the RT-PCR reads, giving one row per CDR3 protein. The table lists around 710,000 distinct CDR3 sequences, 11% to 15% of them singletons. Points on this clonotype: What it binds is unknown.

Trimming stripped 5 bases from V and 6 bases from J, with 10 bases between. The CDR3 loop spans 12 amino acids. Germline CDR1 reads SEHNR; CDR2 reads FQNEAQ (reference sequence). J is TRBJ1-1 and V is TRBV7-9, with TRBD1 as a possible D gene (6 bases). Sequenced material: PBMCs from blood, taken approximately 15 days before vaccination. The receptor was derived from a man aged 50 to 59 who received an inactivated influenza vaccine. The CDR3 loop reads CASSGDIPEAFF. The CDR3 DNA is TGTGCCAGCAGCGGGGACATCCCTGAAGCTTTCTTT.